The 27 T cell receptor beta chains listed next were all sequenced from one sample in a study of blood T cell repertoires in COVID-19. Sequenced by immunoSEQ multiplex PCR; TCRdb stores in-frame clones only, minus some. The data show some 250,000 clones, with over 75% seen just once and 0.7% to 0.85% held by the top ten. Sequencing input: peripheral blood. Receptors were obtained from a woman in her twenties or thirties with acute or convalescent COVID-19.

The rearrangement links TRBV5-1 to TRBJ2-3; D is possibly TRBD1 (5 bases). Trimming removed 4 bases from V and 0 bases from J, with 15 bases in between. From germline, CDR1 is SGHRS and CDR2 YFSETQ. The length of the CDR3 is 16 residues. CDR3 protein: CASSQAIRGSTDTQYF. The CDR3 nucleotides are TGCGCCAGCAGCCAAGCTATTAGGGGAAGCACAGATACGCAGTATTTT.

The CDR3 bases are TGTGCCAGCACCGGGACTAGGGGTTTAGAGACCCAGTACTTC. It translates to CASTGTRGLETQYF. The V gene is TRBV2, the J gene TRBJ2-5; 8 bases align to TRBD2. Germline V gene sequence: CDR1 SNHLY, CDR2 FYNNEI. J was trimmed by 4 bases and V by 7 bases; bases with no gene match: 8. This CDR3 comprises 14 residues.

This clone turned up a few times. The chain couples TRBV20-1 to TRBJ2-1, with 7 bases fitting TRBD2. After removal of 6 bases from V and 12 bases from J, the junction contained 5 bases not matched to a gene. CDR3 length equals 10 residues. Germline assignment: CDR1 DFQATT and CDR2 SNEGSKA (reference sequence). In nucleotides, the CDR3 is TGCAGTGCCGTGCGGGGGTGGCAGTTCTTC. Translated, it gives CSAVRGWQFF.

Worth noting for this clone: At one end, the junction sequence differs from germline, possibly due to a read error. This same CDR3 is encoded by further DNA sequences in the sample. This CDR3 reads CASSLAGGTDTQYF. In DNA, the CDR3 is TGTGCTAGCAGCTTAGCGGGAGGCACAGATACGCAGTATTTT. V is TRBV7-7 and J is TRBJ2-3, with 9 bases aligning to TRBD2. Germline V gives CDR1 SSHAT, CDR2 FNYEAQ (reference sequence). The CDR3 extends over 14 amino acids.

The V call is TRBV7-9, the J call TRBJ2-1; 7 bases are a match to TRBD2. Trimming took 1 base from V and 2 from J; bases not matched to a gene: 5. The CDR3 sequence is 16 residues long. Germline V gene sequence: CDR1 SEHNR, CDR2 FQNEAQ (reference sequence). The CDR3 region is CASSLVGTNTYNEQFF. In DNA form, the CDR3 reads TGTGCCAGCAGCTTAGTAGGGACTAACACCTACAATGAGCAGTTCTTC.

This clone was recorded only once. The chain links TRBV4-3 to TRBJ2-5, with 9 bases identical to TRBD2. The CDR3 sequence is 17 residues long. Germline loops: CDR1 LGHNA, CDR2 YSLEER. V lost 1 base, J lost 2 bases, and 8 bases stayed unmatched. The CDR3 bases are TGCGCCAGCAGCCAAGGCGCAGCGGGAGGCACACAAGAGACCCAGTACTTC. It yields the protein CASSQGAAGGTQETQYF.

This clone was recorded once. This chain joins TRBV30 and TRBJ1-6; a weak D match, TRBD1 (6 bases). Per germline, CDR1 GTSNPN and CDR2 SVGIG (reference sequence). V shed 4 bases and J shed 8 bases, with 9 bases lying between them. The CDR3 spans 12 residues. The CDR3 protein is CAWTHRDSPLHF. CDR3 DNA sequence: TGTGCCTGGACGCACAGGGATTCACCCCTCCACTTT. The variable domain in full, with the rest retrieved from reference TRBV30 and TRBJ1-6, is SQTIHQWPATLVQPVGSPLSLECTVEGTSNPNLYWYRQAAGRGLQLLFYSVGIGQISSEVPQNLSASRPQDRQFILSSKKLLLSDSGFYLCAWTHRDSPLHFGNGTRLTVT.

The V and J genes are TRBV5-6 and TRBJ2-7, with TRBD2 identical over 11 bases. V lost 2 bases, J lost 2 bases, and 3 bases stayed unmatched. Germline CDR1 SGHDT, CDR2 YYEEEE. This CDR3 is built from 15 residues. The CDR3 reads CASSLFSGRAYEQYF. DNA for the CDR3: TGTGCCAGCAGCTTATTTAGCGGGAGGGCCTACGAGCAGTACTTC.

The J gene is TRBJ2-1, the V gene TRBV19; 9 bases are a match to TRBD2. After removal of 9 bases from V and 2 bases from J, the junction contained 5 bases not matched to a gene. Germline V gene lookup returns CDR1 LNHDA and CDR2 SQIVND (reference sequence). The CDR3 spans 14 residues. CDR3 sequence (DNA): TGTGCCAGACAGCGGGAGGATACCTACAATGAGCAGTTCTTC. This gives the protein CARQREDTYNEQFF.

This chain joins TRBV5-6 and TRBJ2-4; the match to TRBD1 covers 10 bases. The germline V gene encodes CDR1 SGHDT and CDR2 YYEEEE. The CDR3 length is 17 residues. V lost 4 bases, J lost 2 bases, and 9 bases stayed unmatched. For the CDR3, the DNA is TGTGCCAGCAGCCCAACTAAGACAGGGGGCCCCAAAAACATTCAGTACTTC. Its protein is CASSPTKTGGPKNIQYF.

This chain links TRBV18 with TRBJ1-5; maybe TRBD1 (6 bases). Deletions cut 3 bases from V and 0 bases from J, with 15 bases between. The CDR3 sequence is 17 residues long. The germline V gene encodes CDR1 KGHSH and CDR2 LQKENI. DNA for the CDR3: TGTGCCAGCTCACCTGTGGGGGGGCCCTATAGCAATCAGCCCCAGCATTTT. Its translation: CASSPVGGPYSNQPQHF.

On this clone: An end of the junction differs from the germline gene, which may be a read error. The chain links TRBV7-2 to TRBJ2-7; unclear D gene. This CDR3 comprises 14 residues. The germline CDR1 and CDR2 sequences are SGHTA and FQGNSA. The CDR3 loop is CASSPPSVSHEQYF. The CDR3 coding sequence is TGTGCCAGCAGCCCACCATCAGTCTCCCACGAGCAGTACTTC.

The chain carries TRBV6-2 or TRBV6-3 and TRBJ2-7, with 7 bases lining up with TRBD1. Germline CDR1 and CDR2: MNHEY and SVGEGT. J was trimmed by 3 bases and V by 2 bases; bases with no gene match: 7. There are 15 residues in the CDR3. The CDR3, as DNA: TGTGCCAGCAGTTACGACAGGGCCCTCCTCTACGAGCAGTACTTC. This codes for CASSYDRALLYEQYF.

The rearrangement links TRBV2 to TRBJ1-5; 8 bases map to TRBD1. Germline lookup yields CDR1 SNHLY and CDR2 FYNNEI. This CDR3 is built from 16 residues. V dropped 6 bases and J dropped 1; count of bases not matched to a gene: 8. The chain's CDR3 is CASSYKQGVSNQPQHF. CDR3 nucleotide sequence: TGTGCCAGCAGCTATAAACAGGGGGTGAGCAATCAGCCCCAGCATTTT.

This rearrangement joins TRBV6-5 to TRBJ2-5; TRBD1 agrees at 8 bases. Looked up from germline, CDR1 is MNHEY and CDR2 is SVGAGI. V lost 2 bases and J lost 5; bases outside the gene matches: 7. The CDR3 has 15 amino acids. CDR3 amino acids: CASSYDRGRLETQYF. CDR3 DNA sequence: TGTGCCAGCAGTTACGACAGGGGTAGGCTTGAGACCCAGTACTTC.

The V and J genes are TRBV12-3 or TRBV12-4 and TRBJ1-6; D is unclear. This CDR3 comprises 11 residues. Deletions cut 4 bases from V and 14 bases from J, with 9 bases between. CDR3 region: CASSSDRALHF. The CDR3 DNA follows: TGTGCCAGCAGTTCAGATCGGGCCCTCCACTTT.

This chain links TRBV4-1 with TRBJ1-3; 8 bases agree with TRBD1. The ends lost 0 bases at V and 8 bases at J; junction bases unmatched: 12. The CDR3 has 17 residues. Germline CDR1 is MGHRA and CDR2 is YSYEKL. The CDR3 here is CASSQDPSGTGFDTIYF. For the CDR3, the DNA is TGCGCCAGCAGCCAAGACCCCTCCGGGACAGGTTTTGACACCATATATTTT.

The V call is TRBV7-9, the J call TRBJ1-1, with D maybe TRBD1 (6 bases). Trimming cost V 4 bases and J 3 bases, with 12 bases left between them. Germline V gene sequence: CDR1 SEHNR, CDR2 FQNEAQ (reference sequence). This CDR3 comprises 14 residues. The CDR3, as DNA: TGTGCCAGCAGCTCCTTTACAGGGTACACTGAAGCTTTCTTT. Translated, it gives CASSSFTGYTEAFF.

The chain has TRBV30 and TRBJ2-7; possibly TRBD2 for D (5 bases). V was pared by 0 bases and J by 4 bases, with 13 bases between. The CDR3 totals 14 residues. Germline CDR1 and CDR2: GTSNPN and SVGIG (reference sequence). Here the CDR3 DNA reads TGTGCCTGGAGTGTTTCGGGGAGTTTTTACGAGCAGTACTTC. The encoded protein is CAWSVSGSFYEQYF. Full variable domain (missing parts from reference TRBV30 and TRBJ2-7): SQTIHQWPATLVQPVGSPLSLECTVEGTSNPNLYWYRQAAGRGLQLLFYSVGIGQISSEVPQNLSASRPQDRQFILSSKKLLLSDSGFYLCAWSVSGSFYEQYFGPGTRLTVT.

The chain combines TRBV19 with TRBJ1-1, with a tentative D call TRBD1 (6 bases). In germline, CDR1 is LNHDA, CDR2 SQIVND (reference sequence). V dropped 6 bases and J dropped 11 bases, with 22 bases sitting between them. The CDR3 consists of 14 residues. The CDR3 loop reads CASRLTGQNRQAFF. In nucleotides, the CDR3 is TGTGCCAGTAGATTAACCGGACAGAACCGACAGGCTTTCTTT.

This rearrangement joins TRBV7-2 to TRBJ2-7; 10 bases map to TRBD2. From germline, CDR1 is SGHTA and CDR2 FQGNSA. The CDR3 covers 17 residues. Trimming took 0 bases from V and 7 from J; bases not matched to a gene: 12. CDR3 protein: CASSLARTGLAGEEQYF. In nucleotides, the CDR3 is TGTGCCAGCAGCTTAGCCCGAACGGGGCTAGCGGGGGAAGAGCAGTACTTC.

In regard to this clone: A junction end diverges from the germline sequence, so it may reflect a read error. The chain couples TRBV7-7 to TRBJ2-5; 11 bases line up with TRBD1. There are 15 residues in the CDR3. Germline V CDR1 and CDR2: SSHAT, FNYEAQ (reference sequence). This chain's CDR3 is CASSFGTGGKETQYF. CDR3 nucleotide sequence: TGTGCTAGCAGCTTCGGGACAGGGGGGAAGGAGACCCAGTACTTC.

The DNA of the CDR3 is TGTGCCAGCAGCTTGGTCGGGTTCCACGAGCAGTACTTC. Translated: CASSLVGFHEQYF. The V and J genes are TRBV5-6 and TRBJ2-7; D unresolved. Trimming removed 0 bases at V and 5 bases at J, with 9 bases between. The germline V gene has CDR1 SGHDT and CDR2 YYEEEE. The CDR3 consists of 13 residues. Complete variable domain (other parts from reference TRBV5-6 and TRBJ2-7): DAGVTQSPTHLIKTRGQQVTLRCSPKSGHDTVSWYQQALGQGPQFIFQYYEEEERQRGNFPDRFSGHQFPNYSSELNVNALLLGDSALYLCASSLVGFHEQYFGPGTRLTVT.

This rearrangement joins TRBV7-8 to TRBJ1-1; D is ambiguous. The CDR3 loop spans 15 amino acids. The germline V gene encodes CDR1 SGHVS and CDR2 FQNEAQ. V lost 4 bases to trimming and J lost 1 base, with 13 bases between them. CDR3 sequence: CASSSQAERNTEAFF. CDR3 in DNA: TGTGCCAGCAGCTCCCAAGCGGAGAGGAACACTGAAGCTTTCTTT.

This clone was counted only a few times. The chain uses TRBV7-8 and TRBJ1-1; TRBD1 aligns across 12 bases. J was trimmed by 10 bases and V by 5 bases; bases with no gene match: 5. Germline CDR1 reads SGHVS; CDR2 reads FQNEAQ. This CDR3 spans 13 amino acids. DNA for the CDR3: TGTGCCAGCAGCACGAAGGGACAGGGGGCAGCTTTCTTT. Translating it yields CASSTKGQGAAFF.

V and J are TRBV4-3 and TRBJ1-3, with D possibly TRBD1 on 5 matching bases. V was pared by 1 base and J by 2 bases, with 9 bases between. The CDR3 covers 15 residues. Germline V CDR1 and CDR2: LGHNA, YSLEER. DNA of the CDR3: TGCGCCAGCAGCCAAGCACTCAGGGCTGGAAACACCATATATTTT. Translated: CASSQALRAGNTIYF.

The chain carries TRBV9 and TRBJ1-6; the match to TRBD1 covers 8 bases. CDR1 and CDR2 from the germline V gene are SGDLS and YYNGEE. The length of the CDR3 is 15 residues. After removal of 0 bases from V and 4 bases from J, the junction contained 0 bases not matched to a gene. The CDR3 protein is CASSVGQGYNSPLHF. For the CDR3, the DNA is TGTGCCAGCAGCGTAGGACAGGGGTATAATTCACCCCTCCACTTT.